This T cell receptor (beta chain) was sequenced for a study of T cell changes during pregnancy in multiple sclerosis. The repertoire was sequenced with immunoSEQ multiplex PCR; TCRdb's copy has only in-frame clones and lacks some. The sample yields under 50,000 clones, 95% seen once. Sequences were derived from CD8+ T cells from peripheral blood mononuclear cells, sampled in the first trimester of pregnancy. The TCR originated in a female donor with multiple sclerosis, enrolled in a pregnancy study.

The CDR3 loop is CASSEARGGNTIYF. The CDR3 bases are TGTGCCAGCAGTGAAGCCAGGGGTGGAAACACCATATATTTT. This chain links TRBV6-1 with TRBJ1-3; D possibly corresponds to TRBD1 (6 bases). Per germline, CDR1 MNHNS and CDR2 SASEGT. The CDR3 sequence is 14 residues long. Trimming cost V 0 bases and J 3 bases, with 6 bases left between them.